This T cell receptor (beta chain) is from a study of shared clonotypes between healthy human individuals (dated by TCRdb to 2018 to 2020). Describing the broader study: A few men and a couple of women, aged 18 to 49 years, made up the cohort. For each donor, CD4 naive and CD4 memory were each given three plates, CD8 naive was given two plates, and CD8 memory was given one plate. To estimate repertoire size and how much clonotype sharing occurs between individuals, the study deeply sequenced the blood TCR repertoires of 4 to 6 healthy adults. Libraries were prepared and TCR repertoires were sequenced by different laboratories using diverse techniques, in order to increase sequencing depth and limit assay-specific biases. Each donor's leukapheresis produced roughly between roughly 0.94 and 9.5 billion PBMCs.

Summary of the overall study and its limitations: Even with the large sequencing depth, rarefaction of the sorted-subset datasets indicated that sequencing was incomplete. The small number of donors limited the genetic and exposure-history diversity represented. Based on pairwise subsampling, the degree of clonotype sharing among donors was expected to be affected by sequencing depth. Sampling was restricted to blood, and TCR repertoires in tissues likely differ from the TCR repertoires found in blood. Higher generation probabilities were observed for clonotypes shared by all four sorted-subset donors than for non-shared clonotypes. Sharing across several donors was observed for around 5% of naive CD4, 3% to 3.5% of naive CD8, 2.3% of memory CD4, and about 0.39% of memory CD8 clonotypes. Naive subsets generally had larger estimated clonotype richness than memory subsets.

The donors were healthy, HIV-negative adults who had no recently reported acute infections or vaccinations. Every donor was a Caucasian adult residing in Nashville, Tennessee, USA. CD4+ T cells were enriched by magnetic negative selection, after which naive cells were positively selected on CD45RA and the negative fraction was taken as the memory subset. Blood was collected by leukapheresis, and PBMCs were isolated by Ficoll-Histopaque density gradient centrifugation and then cryopreserved in liquid nitrogen vapor phase. Analytical flow cytometry was used to check the purity and quantity of each magnetically sorted T cell population. From each sorted fraction, genomic DNA was isolated and quantified by UV absorbance on a Nanodrop 2000c. A word on this clone: Its antigen specificity is not known. No per-base quality is available; no much larger clone lies one base away.

TCR CDR3 regions were amplified from genomic DNA by multiplex PCR using the deep immunoSEQ assay. Extracted genomic DNA from each cell subset was spread evenly across all wells of several immunoSEQ 96-well plates, with each plate serving as a replicate. For sorted subsets, around 200 ng genomic DNA, equal to tens of thousands of T cell genomes, was loaded into each replicate PCR. The purified libraries were quantified using a Qubit 3.0 fluorometer, sized with a Bioanalyzer 2100, and then quantified again using the KAPA Library Quantification kit. Every immunoSEQ 96-well plate was sequenced on a separate single-read 150-cycle Illumina NextSeq 550 flow cell. The source study handled its data this way. The immunoSEQ output contained only junctional sequences without quality scores, so filtering could not match that applied to full-length reads. Sequences were annotated with PyIR, a Python wrapper for IgBLAST v1.9, using IMGT germline references to assign V/J genes and CDR3. Reads were removed for weak V/J assignments (E-value above 1e-6), missing CDR3, stop codons, out-of-frame junctions, or ambiguous translated residues. V3J clonotypes were defined as sequences sharing the same inferred V gene, J gene, and CDR3 amino acid sequence. Percentage overlap between repertoires was calculated by dividing the number of shared unique clonotypes by the size of the smaller repertoire. Richness of each repertoire was evaluated using RTK rarefaction, the Chao1 estimator, and Recon v2.1 estimates of unobserved clonotypes. OLGA was used to compute generation probabilities for all TCRbeta clonotypes that the gDNA method yielded from a few donors. The source is immuneACCESS, and TCRdb retained only in-frame sequences with V and J called. Part of the clones is not carried over; for the studies checked, unresolved V genes explain less than half of this, and the remainder is unexplained. V and J calls and clone size are given by that table; D and trimming were obtained from the DNA. The table for this sample lists millions of clones; just over 90% of them were counted only once. Around 0.14% of the sample belongs to the ten largest clones.

V trim: 3 bases; J trim: 4 bases; unmatched bases: 4. CDR1 and CDR2 are read off the germline V gene as MGHRA and YSYEKL. Counted from cysteine to phenylalanine, this CDR3 has 14 amino acids. The sequence is cut down to CDR3 DNA, 42 bases in frame from base 1. This TCR was sampled from a man between 18 and 29 years old in good health. Sample: naive CD4+ T cells sorted from blood. The cell subset or site label on this specimen signifies: CD45RA+ positively selected. Recombination joined TRBV4-1 with TRBJ2-7; 9 junctional bases match TRBD1. CDR3 region: CASSQQDRGYEQYF. The sequenced DNA: TGCGCCAGCAGCCAGCAGGACAGGGGTTACGAGCAGTACTTC.